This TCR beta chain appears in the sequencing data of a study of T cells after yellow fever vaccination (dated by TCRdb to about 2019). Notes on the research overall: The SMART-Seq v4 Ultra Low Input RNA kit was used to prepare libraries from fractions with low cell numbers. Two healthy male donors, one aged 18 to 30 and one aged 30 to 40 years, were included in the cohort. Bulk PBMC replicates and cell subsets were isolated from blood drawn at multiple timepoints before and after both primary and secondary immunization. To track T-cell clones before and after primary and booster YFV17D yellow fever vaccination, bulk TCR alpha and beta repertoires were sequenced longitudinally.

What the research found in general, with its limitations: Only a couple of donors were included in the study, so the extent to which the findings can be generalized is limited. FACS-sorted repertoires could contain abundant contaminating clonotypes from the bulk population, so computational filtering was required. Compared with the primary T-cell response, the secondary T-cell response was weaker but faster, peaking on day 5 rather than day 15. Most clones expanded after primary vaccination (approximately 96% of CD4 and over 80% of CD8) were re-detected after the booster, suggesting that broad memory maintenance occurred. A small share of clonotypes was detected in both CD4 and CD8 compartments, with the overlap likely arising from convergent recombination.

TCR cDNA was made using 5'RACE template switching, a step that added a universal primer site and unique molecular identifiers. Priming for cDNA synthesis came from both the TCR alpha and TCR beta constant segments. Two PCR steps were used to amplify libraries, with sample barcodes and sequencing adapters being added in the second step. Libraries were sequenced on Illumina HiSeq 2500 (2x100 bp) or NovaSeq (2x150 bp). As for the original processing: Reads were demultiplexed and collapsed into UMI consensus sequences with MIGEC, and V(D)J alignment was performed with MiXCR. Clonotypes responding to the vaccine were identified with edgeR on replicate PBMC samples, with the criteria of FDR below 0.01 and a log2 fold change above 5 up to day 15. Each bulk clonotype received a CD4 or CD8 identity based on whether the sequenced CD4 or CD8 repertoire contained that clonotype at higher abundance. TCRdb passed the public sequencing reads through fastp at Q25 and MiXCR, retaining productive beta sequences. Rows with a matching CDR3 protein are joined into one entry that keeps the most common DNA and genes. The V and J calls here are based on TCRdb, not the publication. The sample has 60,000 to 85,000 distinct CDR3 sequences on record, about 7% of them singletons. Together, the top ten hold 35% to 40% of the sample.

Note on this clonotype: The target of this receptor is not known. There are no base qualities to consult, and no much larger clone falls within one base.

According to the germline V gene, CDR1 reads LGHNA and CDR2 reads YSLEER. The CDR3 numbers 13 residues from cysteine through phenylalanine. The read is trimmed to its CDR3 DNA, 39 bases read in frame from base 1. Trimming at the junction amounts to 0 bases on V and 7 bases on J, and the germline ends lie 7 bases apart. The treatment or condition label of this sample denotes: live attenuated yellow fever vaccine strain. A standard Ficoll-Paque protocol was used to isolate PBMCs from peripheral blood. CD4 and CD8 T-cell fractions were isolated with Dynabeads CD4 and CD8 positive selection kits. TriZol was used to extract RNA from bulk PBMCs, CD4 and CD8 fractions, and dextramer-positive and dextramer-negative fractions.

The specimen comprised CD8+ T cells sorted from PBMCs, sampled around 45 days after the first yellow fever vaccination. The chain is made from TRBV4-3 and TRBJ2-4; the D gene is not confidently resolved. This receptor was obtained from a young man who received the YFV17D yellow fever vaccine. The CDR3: CASSQDDGNIQYF. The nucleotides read TGCGCCAGCAGCCAAGATGACGGGAACATTCAGTACTTC.